These 7 T cell receptor beta chains were sequenced from one sample in a study of T cells after yellow fever vaccination. From the 5' RACE reads, TCRdb called clonotypes with MiXCR, one entry per CDR3 protein. The sample lists some 240,000 distinct CDR3 sequences, 3.2% seen once, with about 3.3% in the top ten. This specimen consisted of CD4+ T cells sorted from PBMCs, obtained 10 days after the yellow fever booster vaccination. These receptors were taken from a man aged 18 to 29 who received the YFV17D yellow fever vaccine.

This clonotype was seen repeatedly, ten times or more. This chain links TRBV27 with TRBJ2-6; tentatively, D is TRBD2 (5 bases). CDR1 and CDR2 (germline): MNHEY, SMNVEV (reference sequence). V dropped 5 bases and J dropped 2 bases, with 7 bases sitting between them. CDR3 size: 14 residues. This chain's CDR3 is CASSRGAGANVLTF. The CDR3 nucleotides are TGTGCCAGCAGTCGGGGAGCTGGGGCCAACGTCCTGACTTTC.

This clonotype came up a few times. The rearrangement uses TRBV6-5 and TRBJ1-1; 9 bases fit TRBD1. The V gene end was trimmed by 4 bases and the J gene end by 6 bases; junction bases not matched to a gene: 15. The CDR3 sequence is 17 residues long. Germline-derived CDR1 and CDR2 are MNHEY and SVGAGI. The CDR3 sequence: CASSFVGTGTPKSEAFF. The CDR3 DNA is TGTGCCAGCAGTTTCGTCGGGACAGGGACTCCAAAATCTGAAGCTTTCTTT.

This clonotype was counted only a few times. This chain joins TRBV6-1 and TRBJ2-6; D not certain. The CDR3 loop spans 14 amino acids. Trimming left V 6 bases short and J 1 base short, with 7 bases between. Germline V gene lookup returns CDR1 MNHNS and CDR2 SASEGT. The CDR3 DNA follows: TGTGCCAGCAGCCAACATTCTGGGGCCAACGTCCTGACTTTC. It codes for CASSQHSGANVLTF.

This clonotype was picked up many times. J is TRBJ2-1 and V is TRBV4-3; 7 bases fit TRBD1. The length of the CDR3 is 16 residues. Germline lookup yields CDR1 LGHNA and CDR2 YSLEER. V lost 0 bases to trimming and J lost 3 bases; unmatched junction nucleotides: 5. CDR3 amino acids: CASSQDIGQDYNEQFF. CDR3 DNA sequence: TGCGCCAGCAGCCAAGACATAGGACAGGACTACAATGAGCAGTTCTTC.

This clonotype appeared a few times. This chain connects TRBV3-1 to TRBJ1-2; no definite D call. The CDR3 is 16 residues long. Germline V CDR1 and CDR2: LGHDT, YNNKEL (reference sequence). Trimming cost V 0 bases and J 6 bases, with 17 bases left between them. CDR3 DNA sequence: TGTGCCAGCAGCCAAGATGTTTACATGGGTTCGCATGGCTACACCTTC. This translates into CASSQDVYMGSHGYTF.

In this sample, this clonotype turned up many times. The V and J genes are TRBV9 and TRBJ1-4; 7 nucleotides match TRBD1. V lost 4 bases, J lost 4 bases, and 7 bases stayed unmatched. Germline values: CDR1 SGDLS, CDR2 YYNGEE. CDR3 length equals 15 residues. The CDR3 DNA is TGTGCCAGCAGCCCTCGGACAGGAGTTAATGAAAAACTGTTTTTT. Translation: CASSPRTGVNEKLFF.

This clonotype came up a few times. This chain links TRBV23-1 with TRBJ2-3, with D perhaps matching TRBD2 (5 bases). TRBV23-1 is an ORF, with its function uncertain. This CDR3 spans 16 amino acids. Trimming cost V 0 bases and J 0 bases, with 10 bases left between them. The CDR3 DNA sequence: TGCGCCAGCAGTCAATCGTCGGGGTCGAGCACAGATACGCAGTATTTT. Translation gives CASSQSSGSSTDTQYF.